Here is one T cell receptor (beta chain) with its context. Other DNA sequences within the sample encode an identical CDR3. The entry originates in a study of control samples from healthy donors and cancer patients. Trimming stripped 0 bases from V and 4 bases from J, with 7 bases between. Germline CDR1 reads GTSNPN; CDR2 reads SVGIG (reference sequence). The CDR3 runs 12 residues. Assay: immunoSEQ multiplex PCR; the TCRdb copy retains only in-frame clones and omits some. This table holds around 200,000 clones, about nine tenths found once. Sequenced material: blood. This receptor was identified in a woman between 25 and 40 years old in good health. The genes are TRBV30 and TRBJ2-7, with a weak D call TRBD2 (6 bases). As DNA, the CDR3 is TGTGCCTGGAGTGTGGAGGGGTACGAGCAGTACTTC. The encoded protein is CAWSVEGYEQYF.